This T cell receptor beta chain was retrieved from a study of cytomegalovirus exposure and HLA in healthy donors. Study background: Clustering assigned 81% of the roughly 400 genotyped donors to the Caucasian-associated ancestry cluster.

Use of 60 Vbeta and 13 Jbeta primers characterized the PCR. Repertoires were generated with immunoSEQ multiplex PCR, while TCRdb's copy carries only in-frame clones and drops some. The sample yields 130,000 to 150,000 clones, around 82% seen once. Germline CDR1 reads SGDLS; CDR2 reads YYNGEE. The trim removed 2 bases at V and 7 bases at J, leaving 11 bases unmatched. CDR3 length: 15 residues. The sequenced material came from PBMCs. This receptor was identified in a woman between 18 and 29 years old in good health and CMV-seropositive. The chain uses TRBV9 and TRBJ1-1; 7 positions agree with TRBD1. The chain's CDR3 is CASSVSRDRSYEAFF. CDR3 DNA sequence: TGTGCCAGCAGCGTCAGCCGGGACAGATCGTATGAAGCTTTCTTT.